In its sample, the clone carrying this TCR beta chain was seen once. Antigen: not known. The data belong to a study of long-term antiretroviral therapy in people with HIV. Findings of the study overall: Versus controls, repertoires in people with HIV had narrower CDR3 length ranges. Transplant donor controls retained higher diversity, though diversity increased after ART.

The CDR3 runs 14 residues. Germline CDR1 reads MNHEY; CDR2 reads SVGAGI. Trimming stripped 10 bases from V and 6 bases from J, with 18 bases between. This was the immunoSEQ v3.0 assay at survey level. Researchers set sequencing to target 40,000-50,000 T-cell genomes per sample. TCRdb's copy holds only in-frame clones and misses some; the assay was immunoSEQ multiplex PCR. The sample carries around 30,000 clones, around 96% recorded once. The material was unsorted PBMCs, obtained roughly 6.4 years after starting antiretroviral therapy. This rearrangement joins TRBV6-5 to TRBJ1-4; D not resolved. The sequence came from a man younger than 40 with HIV. The CDR3 loop reads CANRVRGGYEKLFF. The CDR3 DNA sequence: TGTGCCAACAGAGTCCGCGGCGGTTATGAAAAACTGTTTTTT.